This TCR beta chain came from a study of cytomegalovirus exposure and HLA in healthy donors (dated by TCRdb to 2016 to 2017). Turning to the overall study: The 500 to 800 repertoires of the first cohort and the 120 or so validation repertoires were produced on the same platform, according to a later analysis. Besides the first cohort of some 670 subjects, a separate validation cohort made up of 120 different subjects was used. The study combined high-throughput TCR immunosequencing, statistical association of individual TCRs with disease status, and machine learning to predict cytomegalovirus infection status. The aim of the study was to test whether cataloging public T cell receptors could identify signatures of past pathogen exposure. On the study overall, not on this receptor specifically: In both the original and validation cohorts, the classifier was reported to diagnose cytomegalovirus status with high specificity and sensitivity. A later analysis lacked HLA typing for the validation cohort, so it scored co-occurrence in that cohort across all 120 or so repertoires. Subsequent analysis determined that TCRs grouped into clusters in the first cohort also showed a tendency toward co-occurrence across the roughly 110 validation repertoires, and 85% to 95% of cluster scores exceeded 0. The authors suggested that the approach could potentially be extended to other disease states and immunological phenotypes. In vitro tests confirmed that three of the cytomegalovirus-associated TCR beta chains recognize cytomegalovirus antigens. Across donors, most TCR sequences were observed very rarely, whereas some public TCRs were present in many individuals. The study listed 150 to 200 TCR beta chains as associated with cytomegalovirus.

Library method: the immunoSEQ multiplex PCR assay. The study's own analysis went as follows. A statistical classification framework was built for diagnosing cytomegalovirus status from the catalog of TCR beta chain sequences. Held by TCRdb, this immuneACCESS table contains in-frame sequences only and omits some clones. Under half of the omission traces to an unresolved V gene where checked; the cause of the rest is unknown. D and trimming come from the DNA, and the V and J calls and clone size come from that table. This sample has 220,000 or so clones in its table, and 90% to 95% of those were observed once. Roughly 1% of the sample is held by the ten biggest clonotypes. Separate from the approximately 730-subject first cohort, the validation cohort of more than 90 subjects was the group to which the donors belonged. Concerning this clone: Its antigen has not been determined. The input lacks base qualities; no much larger clone sits a single base away.

Taken from the germline V gene, the CDR1 and CDR2 loops are SQVTM and ANQGSEA. The CDR3 contains 15 residues, cysteine and phenylalanine counted. Only the CDR3 DNA stays, 45 bases, in frame from base 1. Clipping removes 0 bases from V and 5 bases from J, with 10 as the unmatched junction base count. This TCR was recovered from a woman in her late teens or twenties in good health and CMV-seronegative. The rearrangement joined TRBV29-1 to TRBJ2-7; TRBD2 fits 7 bases in the junction. Source material: PBMCs. The sequence in DNA is TGCAGCGTTGAAGAGGGGGGAGCGGGACCCAACGAGCAGTACTTC. It encodes CSVEEGGAGPNEQYF.